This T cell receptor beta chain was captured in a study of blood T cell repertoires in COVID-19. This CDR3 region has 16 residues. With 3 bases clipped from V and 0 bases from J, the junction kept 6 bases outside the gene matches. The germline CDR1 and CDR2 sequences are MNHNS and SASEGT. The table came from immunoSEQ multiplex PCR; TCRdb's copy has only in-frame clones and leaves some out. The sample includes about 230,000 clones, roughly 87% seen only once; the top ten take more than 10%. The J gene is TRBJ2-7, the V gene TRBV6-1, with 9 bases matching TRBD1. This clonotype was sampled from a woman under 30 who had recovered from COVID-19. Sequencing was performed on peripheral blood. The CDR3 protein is CASSERVTGGSYEQYF. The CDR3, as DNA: TGTGCCAGCAGTGAGAGGGTGACAGGGGGCTCCTACGAGCAGTACTTC.